This T cell receptor beta chain was obtained from a study of early T cells in non-severe SARS-CoV-2 infection. Across the whole study: It was bulk RNA from unsorted whole blood that was sequenced, and the chains were unpaired.

This clonotype was counted only a few times. In germline, CDR1 is SGHNT, CDR2 YENEEA. This CDR3 is 17 amino acids long. After removal of 5 bases from V and 3 bases from J, the junction contained 14 bases not matched to a gene. The TCR library protocol was used to attach unique molecular identifiers. These identifiers were attached to individual cDNA molecules. TCRdb recomputed calls from the 5' RACE reads with MiXCR, one row per CDR3 protein. The table has 63,000 or so distinct CDR3 sequences, about an eighth seen once; the top ten hold 4.5% to 7%. Sequences were derived from whole blood, sampled at baseline. This TCR was sampled from an adult who was a healthcare worker with PCR-confirmed SARS-CoV-2 infection or an uninfected control (not recorded which). The chain employs TRBV11-3 and TRBJ1-1; TRBD1 matches at 8 bases. The CDR3 DNA sequence: TGTGCCAGCAGCCCAGCCCCATTCCAGGGGGCGGACACTGAAGCTTTCTTT. As protein: CASSPAPFQGADTEAFF. Variable domain in full (rest from reference TRBV11-3 and TRBJ1-1): EAGVVQSPRYKIIEKKQPVAFWCNPISGHNTLYWYLQNLGQGPELLIRYENEEAVDDSQLPKDRFSAERLKGVDSTLKIQPAELGDSAVYLCASSPAPFQGADTEAFFGQGTRLTVV.